A single sample is the source of the 19 T cell receptor beta chains below, sequenced in a study of OX40 agonist ivuxolimab in advanced cancers. The assay was immunoSEQ multiplex PCR, and TCRdb's table has in-frame clones only and misses some. The sample shows around 22,000 clones, roughly 85% of them seen only once. Sequencing used CD4+ or CD8+ T cells sorted from blood, obtained in a trial of the OX40 agonist ivuxolimab. These receptors all stem from an adult with an advanced solid tumor such as melanoma, head and neck, liver or kidney cancer.

CDR3 sequence reads: CASGPQGWDEQYF. The CDR3 DNA sequence: TGTGCTAGTGGCCCCCAGGGGTGGGACGAGCAGTACTTC. V is TRBV12-5 and J is TRBJ2-7; possible D gene TRBD1, 6 bases. Trimming took 6 bases from V and 5 from J, leaving 14 bases between them. CDR3 length: 13 residues. Germline V gene sequence: CDR1 LGHNT, CDR2 FRNRAP.

V gene TRBV7-8 combines with J gene TRBJ2-5; tentatively, D is TRBD2 (5 bases). The CDR3 runs to 15 residues. Germline V lookup: CDR1 SGHVS, CDR2 FQNEAQ. The V gene lost 5 bases and the J gene lost 1 base, with 14 bases spanning the gap. The CDR3 is CASSGPGSFQETQYF. Here the CDR3 DNA reads TGTGCCAGCAGCGGACCGGGGTCCTTCCAAGAGACCCAGTACTTC.

This chain joins TRBV5-1 and TRBJ2-3, with TRBD2 matching 12 bases. The CDR3 contains 18 residues. J lost 2 bases, V lost 1 base, and 8 bases had no gene match. Germline V lookup: CDR1 SGHRS, CDR2 YFSETQ. The CDR3 spells CASSLPTSGRLFTDTQYF. The CDR3 DNA is TGCGCCAGCAGCTTGCCGACTAGCGGGAGACTCTTCACAGATACGCAGTATTTT.

The rearrangement uses TRBV6-5 and TRBJ1-6; the match to TRBD1 covers 7 bases. With 7 bases clipped from V and 5 bases from J, the junction kept 5 bases outside the gene matches. The CDR3 contains 14 residues. Germline V gene data show CDR1 as MNHEY and CDR2 as SVGAGI. In DNA form, the CDR3 reads TGTGCCAGCACCGTCGGGACAGATAATTCACCCCTCCACTTT. This encodes CASTVGTDNSPLHF.

This clone came up once. This chain joins TRBV5-6 and TRBJ2-7; perhaps TRBD2 as D (6 bases). The CDR3 consists of 14 residues. Trimming cost V 5 bases and J 5 bases, with 17 bases left between them. Germline CDR1 and CDR2: SGHDT and YYEEEE. This CDR3 is CASRWSGGVDEQYF. CDR3 nucleotide sequence: TGTGCCAGCAGATGGTCGGGCGGGGTTGACGAGCAGTACTTC.

The V call is TRBV27, the J call TRBJ2-7, with D possibly matching TRBD1 (5 bases). Trimming left V 5 bases short and J 0 bases short, with 20 bases between. The CDR3 totals 17 residues. Germline V gene data show CDR1 as MNHEY and CDR2 as SMNVEV (reference sequence). For the CDR3, the DNA is TGTGCCAGCAGTCCCGGGTCAGGGCGCCCGAGCTCCTACGAGCAGTACTTC. Translating gives CASSPGSGRPSSYEQYF.

The chain joins TRBV11-2 to TRBJ1-5; TRBD1 might be the D (5 bases). V lost 2 bases, J lost 5 bases, and 16 bases lay in between. The CDR3 runs to 16 residues. CDR1 SGHAT and CDR2 FQNNGV come from the germline V gene. CDR3 coding DNA: TGTGCCAGCAGCTTACACGGATCGCGGGGCGATCAGCCCCAGCATTTT. Translation: CASSLHGSRGDQPQHF.

The V call is TRBV7-3, the J call TRBJ2-2; D is uncertain. This CDR3 is 16 amino acids long. CDR1 SGHTA and CDR2 FQGTGA come from the germline V gene. The V gene lost 2 bases and the J gene lost 6 bases, with 16 bases spanning the gap. In nucleotides, the CDR3 is TGTGCCAGCAGCTTAGTGAGCGCTAGTCTGGCCGGGGAGCTGTTTTTT. Its protein product is CASSLVSASLAGELFF.

The chain recombines TRBV5-4 with TRBJ1-1; D might be TRBD1 (5 bases). The length of the CDR3 is 14 residues. Germline CDR1 and CDR2: SGHNT and YYREEE (reference sequence). V dropped 0 bases and J dropped 1 base, with 7 bases sitting between them. CDR3: CASSLVGGNTEAFF. The CDR3 DNA is TGTGCCAGCAGCTTGGTGGGGGGGAACACTGAAGCTTTCTTT.

The J gene is TRBJ2-1, the V gene TRBV9; 11 bases line up with TRBD2. Germline V gene lookup returns CDR1 SGDLS and CDR2 YYNGEE. With V trimmed by 0 bases and J by 7 bases, 9 bases remained unmatched. This CDR3 region has 17 residues. CDR3 amino acids: CASSVGVTSGTWNEQFF. The CDR3 coding sequence is TGTGCCAGCAGCGTAGGGGTGACTAGCGGGACTTGGAATGAGCAGTTCTTC.

This chain links TRBV11-2 with TRBJ2-6, with D possibly TRBD1 on 6 matching bases. The length of the CDR3 is 16 residues. CDR1 is SGHAT and CDR2 is FQNNGV in the germline V gene. The V end lost 1 base, the J end lost 2 bases, and 9 bases lay between the germline ends. For the CDR3, the DNA is TGTGCCAGCAGCTTAGCCCCAGGGGCTGGGGCCAACGTCCTGACTTTC. Translated: CASSLAPGAGANVLTF.

This rearrangement joins TRBV6-6 to TRBJ2-3; 8 nucleotides line up with TRBD2. This CDR3 region has 14 residues. The J segment lost 2 bases and the V segment lost 5 bases, leaving 3 bases of the junction unmatched. CDR1 MNHNY and CDR2 SVGAGI come from the germline V gene (reference sequence). This CDR3 reads CASSPGRDTDTQYF. The DNA of the CDR3 is TGTGCCAGCAGTCCCGGGAGGGACACAGATACGCAGTATTTT.

The V call is TRBV5-1, the J call TRBJ2-3; D is ambiguous. V was pared by 1 base and J by 6 bases, with 15 bases between. Germline values: CDR1 SGHRS, CDR2 YFSETQ. The CDR3 has 15 amino acids. CDR3 nucleotides: TGCGCCAGCAGCTTGCTTCAGGCATTACGGGATACGCAGTATTTT. This translates into CASSLLQALRDTQYF.

The gene calls are TRBV6-5 and TRBJ2-7, with 10 bases identical to TRBD2. CDR1 and CDR2 from the germline V gene are MNHEY and SVGAGI. The CDR3 spans 15 residues. J was trimmed by 5 bases and V by 8 bases; bases with no gene match: 12. The CDR3 region is CASSKGTSEINEQYF. The CDR3 DNA sequence: TGTGCCAGCTCAAAGGGGACTAGCGAAATCAACGAGCAGTACTTC.

V is TRBV5-6 and J is TRBJ1-6; D unclear. The germline gives CDR1 SGHDT, CDR2 YYEEEE. The V end lost 4 bases, the J end lost 13 bases, and 15 bases lay between the germline ends. The CDR3 totals 13 residues. The CDR3 sequence is CASSIRRSAPLHF. The DNA for the CDR3 is TGTGCCAGCAGCATACGACGGAGCGCCCCCCTCCACTTT.

The V and J genes are TRBV7-8 and TRBJ2-3; D may be TRBD2 (7 bases). Deletions cut 5 bases from V and 1 base from J, with 13 bases between. This CDR3 comprises 15 residues. Germline V CDR1 and CDR2: SGHVS, FQNEAQ. The CDR3 loop reads CASSPVGGGTDTQYF. CDR3 nucleotides: TGTGCCAGCAGCCCCGTAGGGGGGGGCACAGATACGCAGTATTTT.

V and J are TRBV27 and TRBJ2-5; TRBD2 agrees at 9 bases. Germline CDR1 MNHEY, CDR2 SMNVEV (reference sequence). The CDR3 contains 15 residues. V shed 0 bases, J shed 5 bases, and the junction held 4 bases outside the gene matches. CDR3 amino acids: CASSLSRGGMETQYF. The DNA of the CDR3 is TGTGCCAGCAGTTTATCGCGGGGGGGGATGGAGACCCAGTACTTC.

The chain recombines TRBV7-2 with TRBJ2-5, with 10 bases fitting TRBD1. There are 15 residues in the CDR3. Germline-derived CDR1 and CDR2 are SGHTA and FQGNSA. V shed 3 bases, J shed 9 bases, and the junction held 10 bases outside the gene matches. CDR3 sequence reads: CASSFDRGRTQPQYF. CDR3 nucleotide sequence: TGTGCCAGCAGCTTCGACAGGGGGCGAACCCAGCCCCAGTACTTC.

The chain has TRBV14 and TRBJ2-7; D unresolved. In germline, CDR1 is SGHDN, CDR2 FVKESK. The CDR3 runs to 15 residues. Trimming removed 5 bases from V and 0 bases from J, with 14 bases in between. CDR3 sequence: CASSARRSSSYEQYF. The CDR3, as DNA: TGTGCCAGCAGCGCCCGACGGTCAAGCTCCTACGAGCAGTACTTC.